What follows are 27 T cell receptor beta chains derived from one specimen sequenced in a study of OX40 agonist ivuxolimab in advanced cancers. Some clones are missing from TCRdb's copy, which holds only in-frame ones; the method was immunoSEQ multiplex PCR. Of about 92,000 clones listed, about 91% are singletons. Here the sequenced sample was CD4+ or CD8+ T cells sorted from blood, taken in a trial of the OX40 agonist ivuxolimab. Receptors were obtained from an adult with an advanced solid tumor such as melanoma, head and neck, liver or kidney cancer.

The V gene is TRBV5-1, the J gene TRBJ2-3; 10 nucleotides line up with TRBD1. The CDR3 loop spans 16 amino acids. After removal of 0 bases from V and 5 bases from J, the junction contained 6 bases not matched to a gene. From germline, CDR1 is SGHRS and CDR2 YFSETQ. The CDR3 region is CASSLAGTGVQDTQYF. The CDR3 region has the DNA TGCGCCAGCAGCTTGGCCGGGACAGGGGTTCAAGATACGCAGTATTTT.

The chain links TRBV10-1 to TRBJ1-4; 10 bases line up with TRBD1. This CDR3 region has 20 residues. V lost 7 bases to trimming and J lost 15 bases; unmatched junction nucleotides: 32. Germline V gives CDR1 WNHNN, CDR2 SYGVQD (reference sequence). In DNA form, the CDR3 reads TGCGCCAGCAACGGAAGCGGGCCGGGGACAGGGGTAAAACCTCAACAAAATATGTTTTTT. Encoded protein: CASNGSGPGTGVKPQQNMFF.

This rearrangement joins TRBV7-2 to TRBJ2-7, with 7 bases aligning to TRBD1. Unmatched junction bases numbered 3, after V lost 4 bases and J lost 0 bases. This CDR3 is 14 amino acids long. The germline V gene has CDR1 SGHTA and CDR2 FQGNSA. This CDR3 is CASSSNRGSYEQYF. Written as DNA, the CDR3 is TGTGCCAGCAGCTCGAACAGGGGCTCCTACGAGCAGTACTTC.

This clone was recorded a few times. The rearrangement joins TRBV5-1 to TRBJ2-1, with a tentative D call TRBD2 (6 bases). Trimming took 9 bases from V and 9 from J, leaving 13 bases between them. The CDR3 extends over 11 amino acids. Germline CDR1 SGHRS, CDR2 YFSETQ. CDR3 coding DNA: TGCGCCACTGACTTGGGGGGTGAGCAGTTCTTC. Translated: CATDLGGEQFF.

This clone has a handful of counts. The rearrangement links TRBV21-1 to TRBJ2-1. TRBV21-1 counts as a pseudogene. The CDR3 has 16 amino acids. CDR3 nucleotides: TGTGCCAGCAGCAAAGCGGGGAGGACAGAATACAATGAGCAGTTCTTC. It encodes CASSKAGRTEYNEQFF.

V and J are TRBV27 and TRBJ2-1, with 12 bases identical to TRBD2. The V and J ends lost 3 bases and 15 bases, in that order; junction bases with no gene match: 12. This CDR3 contains 15 residues. Germline CDR1 and CDR2: MNHEY and SMNVEV (reference sequence). Written as DNA, the CDR3 is TGTGCCAGCAGTTTCCGGCTAGCGGGAGGGTCGAGGACGTTCTTC. Its protein product is CASSFRLAGGSRTFF.

The chain recombines TRBV7-2 with TRBJ2-1; D is unclear. CDR3 length: 11 residues. Between the trimmed V and J ends, which lost 2 bases and 8 bases, there was a span of 4 bases. Germline-derived CDR1 and CDR2 are SGHTA and FQGNSA. The CDR3 region has the DNA TGTGCCAGCAGCTTATACCATGAGCAGTTCTTC. Amino acids: CASSLYHEQFF.

The V gene is TRBV7-2, the J gene TRBJ2-5, with TRBD1 identical over 8 bases. This CDR3 has 14 amino acids. The germline V gene has CDR1 SGHTA and CDR2 FQGNSA. Germline trimming cut 5 bases from V and 4 bases from J; bases unmatched to any gene: 6. Here the CDR3 reads CASSPWTGTETQYF. CDR3 bases: TGTGCCAGCAGCCCCTGGACAGGGACAGAGACCCAGTACTTC.

This rearrangement joins TRBV28 to TRBJ2-5; 13 bases map to TRBD2. Germline-derived CDR1 and CDR2 are MDHEN and SYDVKM. Trimming removed 6 bases from V and 5 bases from J; junction bases left unmatched: 0. The CDR3 contains 13 residues. The CDR3 loop is CASRTSGRETQYF. The CDR3, as DNA: TGTGCCAGCAGGACTAGCGGGAGGGAGACCCAGTACTTC.

The V call is TRBV10-3, the J call TRBJ2-7; 8 bases line up with TRBD2. The CDR3 has 15 amino acids. V was pared by 6 bases and J by 0 bases, with 7 bases of the junction left unmatched. Germline V gene data show CDR1 as ENHRY and CDR2 as SYGVKD. The CDR3: CAIRAGGANSYEQYF. The CDR3 DNA sequence: TGTGCCATCAGGGCCGGGGGGGCCAACTCCTACGAGCAGTACTTC.

V and J are TRBV28 and TRBJ1-2, with D uncertain. CDR1 and CDR2 (germline): MDHEN, SYDVKM. The V gene lost 1 base and the J gene lost 4 bases, with 16 bases spanning the gap. This CDR3 has 16 residues. CDR3 nucleotide sequence: TGTGCCAGCAGTTTATTGGCCCCTCAGGCGAGCTATGGCTACACCTTC. This translates into CASSLLAPQASYGYTF.

As for this clone: Other nucleotide sequences in the sample specify the same CDR3. This chain links TRBV7-2 with TRBJ2-3, with 7 bases aligning to TRBD2. CDR3 length equals 13 residues. Per the germline V gene, CDR1 is SGHTA and CDR2 is FQGNSA. Trimming cost V 5 bases and J 5 bases; bases outside gene matches: 4. In nucleotides, the CDR3 is TGTGCCAGCAGCCCGGGACTAAAAGATACGCAGTATTTT. Protein: CASSPGLKDTQYF.

The V and J genes are TRBV5-8 and TRBJ1-5; 7 bases fit TRBD1. The germline V gene encodes CDR1 SGHTS and CDR2 YDEGEE. The ends lost 3 bases at V and 4 bases at J; junction bases unmatched: 10. CDR3 length equals 16 residues. The CDR3 loop is CASSSKQGLKNQPQHF. The DNA of the CDR3 is TGTGCCAGCAGCTCCAAACAGGGGCTCAAAAATCAGCCCCAGCATTTT.

This rearrangement joins TRBV28 to TRBJ1-3; a weak D match, TRBD1 (5 bases). Germline V gene lookup returns CDR1 MDHEN and CDR2 SYDVKM. Trimming shortened V by 6 bases and J by 4 bases, and 16 bases separated the two germline ends. The CDR3 totals 15 residues. The chain's CDR3 is CASSPSGAGGNTIYF. CDR3 nucleotide sequence: TGTGCCAGCAGCCCGTCCGGGGCGGGGGGAAACACCATATATTTT.

V is TRBV14 and J is TRBJ2-1; 9 bases are a match to TRBD2. Unmatched junction bases numbered 11, after V lost 1 base and J lost 7 bases. The CDR3 consists of 17 residues. Germline CDR1 and CDR2: SGHDN and FVKESK. CDR3 region: CASSQGGGLAGTNEQFF. The DNA of the CDR3 is TGTGCCAGCAGCCAAGGAGGAGGCCTAGCGGGGACTAATGAGCAGTTCTTC. Full variable domain (remainder filled in from reference TRBV14 and TRBJ2-1): EAGVTQFPSHSVIEKGQTVTLRCDPISGHDNLYWYRRVMGKEIKFLLHFVKESKQDESGMPNNRFLAERTGGTYSTLKVQPAELEDSGVYFCASSQGGGLAGTNEQFFGPGTRLTVL.

This chain connects TRBV28 to TRBJ2-1; 7 nucleotides line up with TRBD2. Per germline, CDR1 MDHEN and CDR2 SYDVKM. Trimming at V came to 4 bases and at J to 4 bases, leaving 13 bases not matched to a gene. The CDR3 has 17 residues. CDR3 in amino acids: CASSSPVVSGLYNEQFF. The CDR3 DNA sequence: TGTGCCAGCAGTTCCCCGGTTGTTAGCGGGTTATACAATGAGCAGTTCTTC.

The rearrangement links TRBV19 to TRBJ2-5; 10 bases fit TRBD2. With V trimmed by 3 bases and J by 5 bases, 6 bases remained unmatched. The CDR3 spans 15 residues. Per the germline V gene, CDR1 is LNHDA and CDR2 is SQIVND (reference sequence). The CDR3 region is CASSIYTSGKETQYF. The CDR3 DNA is TGTGCCAGTAGTATCTATACTAGCGGGAAGGAGACCCAGTACTTC. Full variable domain (missing parts from reference TRBV19 and TRBJ2-5): DGGITQSPKYLFRKEGQNVTLSCEQNLNHDAMYWYRQDPGQGLRLIYYSQIVNDFQKGDIAEGYSVSREKKESFPLTVTSAQKNPTAFYLCASSIYTSGKETQYFGPGTRLLVL.

This clone has just one count. The chain couples TRBV29-1 to TRBJ2-1; maybe TRBD1 (6 bases). Germline lookup yields CDR1 SQVTM and CDR2 ANQGSEA. This CDR3 has 14 residues. V lost 6 bases and J lost 4, with 16 bases in between. For the CDR3, the DNA is TGCAGCGTCGCCCGGGACATCCTATACAATGAGCAGTTCTTC. It is translated as CSVARDILYNEQFF.

This clone was recorded only once. This chain joins TRBV6-1 and TRBJ1-3; unclear D gene. Germline CDR1 and CDR2: MNHNS and SASEGT. V gave up 4 bases and J gave up 0 bases, with 13 bases separating them. The CDR3 is 16 amino acids. The CDR3 loop is CASSARPSNSGNTIYF. In DNA form, the CDR3 reads TGTGCCAGCAGTGCCCGACCATCCAACTCTGGAAACACCATATATTTT.

This chain connects TRBV18 to TRBJ2-2; TRBD1 agrees at 9 bases. The CDR3 extends over 15 amino acids. Germline loops: CDR1 KGHSH, CDR2 LQKENI. With V trimmed by 7 bases and J by 0 bases, 3 bases remained unmatched. This CDR3 is CASFGQGTNTGELFF. CDR3 sequence (DNA): TGTGCCAGCTTCGGACAGGGGACGAACACCGGGGAGCTGTTTTTT.

The CDR3 reads CATSRAGGSYNEQFF. The CDR3 region has the DNA TGTGCCACCAGCAGAGCGGGGGGCTCCTACAATGAGCAGTTCTTC. The gene calls are TRBV15 and TRBJ2-1; 7 nucleotides align to TRBD2. V dropped 1 base and J dropped 0; count of bases not matched to a gene: 0. This CDR3 spans 15 amino acids. The germline V gene encodes CDR1 LNHNV and CDR2 YYDKDF (reference sequence).

This rearrangement joins TRBV19 to TRBJ2-7; D uncertain. Germline V gene lookup returns CDR1 LNHDA and CDR2 SQIVND (reference sequence). CDR3 length equals 14 residues. Trimming took off 3 bases at V and 6 bases at J, with 15 bases between the two ends. The CDR3 region is CASSIGKASGEQYF. The CDR3 DNA is TGTGCCAGTAGTATTGGGAAGGCCAGTGGCGAGCAGTACTTC. The full variable domain, its missing parts supplied by reference TRBV19 and TRBJ2-7, is DGGITQSPKYLFRKEGQNVTLSCEQNLNHDAMYWYRQDPGQGLRLIYYSQIVNDFQKGDIAEGYSVSREKKESFPLTVTSAQKNPTAFYLCASSIGKASGEQYFGPGTRLTVT.

This rearrangement joins TRBV11-2 to TRBJ1-5; no firm D call. Looked up from germline, CDR1 is SGHAT and CDR2 is FQNNGV. CDR3 length equals 13 residues. Trimming shortened V by 4 bases and J by 6 bases, and 10 bases separated the two germline ends. CDR3 sequence: CASSSDTAQPQHF. CDR3 DNA sequence: TGTGCCAGCAGCTCAGACACCGCTCAGCCCCAGCATTTT.

The V call is TRBV7-2, the J call TRBJ2-5; no reliable D call. V was cut by 5 bases and J by 5 bases, with 12 bases left in between. This CDR3 has 13 amino acids. CDR1 SGHTA and CDR2 FQGNSA come from the germline V gene. CDR3 coding DNA: TGTGCCAGCAGCATAAAAGGGCGTGAGACCCAGTACTTC. Protein product: CASSIKGRETQYF.

This clone was recorded a few times. V usage is TRBV12-5 and J usage is TRBJ2-1, with D possibly TRBD1 on 5 matching bases. CDR3 size: 13 residues. Germline V gene sequence: CDR1 LGHNT, CDR2 FRNRAP. Trimming shortened V by 6 bases and J by 3 bases, and 9 bases separated the two germline ends. The CDR3 protein is CASGRQNYNEQFF. The CDR3 DNA reads as TGTGCTAGTGGGCGACAGAACTACAATGAGCAGTTCTTC. Full variable domain (rest looked up from reference TRBV12-5 and TRBJ2-1): DARVTQTPRHKVTEMGQEVTMRCQPILGHNTVFWYRQTMMQGLELLAYFRNRAPLDDSGMPKDRFSAEMPDATLATLKIQPSEPRDSAVYFCASGRQNYNEQFFGPGTRLTVL.

The rearrangement links TRBV4-2 to TRBJ1-1; tentatively, D is TRBD1 (6 bases). Trimming pared 1 base from V and 8 bases from J, leaving 11 bases between. This CDR3 region has 13 residues. Germline V gene lookup returns CDR1 LGHNA and CDR2 YNFKEQ. Here the CDR3 DNA reads TGTGCCAGCAGCCAAGGAGGGACACCAGAAGCTTTCTTT. Its translation: CASSQGGTPEAFF.

V usage is TRBV5-1 and J usage is TRBJ1-2, with TRBD1 matching 11 bases. The CDR3 runs 14 residues. V was pared by 4 bases and J by 8 bases, with 7 bases of the junction left unmatched. CDR1 is SGHRS and CDR2 is YFSETQ in the germline V gene. The CDR3 DNA follows: TGCGCCAGCAGCCCCGGACAGGGGGCATGGGGCTACACCTTC. Protein product: CASSPGQGAWGYTF. Filled out from reference TRBV5-1 and TRBJ1-2, the complete variable domain reads KAGVTQTPRYLIKTRGQQVTLSCSPISGHRSVSWYQQTPGQGLQFLFEYFSETQRNKGNFPGRFSGRQFSNSRSEMNVSTLELGDSALYLCASSPGQGAWGYTFGSGTRLTVV.